This T cell receptor beta chain was obtained from a study of cytotoxic CD8 clonotypes in ibrutinib-treated CLL. The ends lost 5 bases at V and 8 bases at J; junction bases unmatched: 4. Germline V gene sequence: CDR1 SGHNT, CDR2 YENEEA. This CDR3 has 13 amino acids. The protocol was immunoSEQ multiplex PCR, while the TCRdb copy is restricted to in-frame clones and leaves out a portion. The sample holds 40,000 or so clones, over 60% seen once. This clone has only a few counts. This TCR was sampled from a human donor with chronic lymphocytic leukemia. The input for sequencing was PBMCs, taken after 12 months of ibrutinib treatment. V and J are TRBV11-3 and TRBJ2-2, with 8 nucleotides matching TRBD2. CDR3 in DNA: TGTGCCAGCAGCCCCTTAGCGGGAGGGGAGCTGTTTTTT. It specifies CASSPLAGGELFF.